These T cell receptor beta chains were read from a single sample in a study of blood T cells in healthy people across ages. MiXCR was run by TCRdb on the 5' RACE reads, yielding one entry per CDR3 protein. Of about 1.1 million distinct CDR3 sequences listed, about two fifths were seen once; the top ten hold approximately 14%. Sequencing input: blood. The receptor set was obtained from a man aged 18 to 29 in good health. Both conserved end residues are part of each CDR3. A D gene is named only where the DNA matches it firmly. A clone size is listed for some rows: how often the clone was seen (once, few, many), or a class if it is expanded.

clone_size: .
v_call: TRBV4-3
d_call: .
j_call: TRBJ2-7
cdr3_nt: TGCGCCAGCAGCCAAAGTCAGAGGGGGGACTACGAGCAGTACTTC
cdr3_aa: CASSQSQRGDYEQYF

clone_size: .
v_call: TRBV5-1
d_call: .
j_call: TRBJ1-1
cdr3_nt: TGCGCCAGCAGCACAGGGACCGACTGGAGGAACACTGAAGCTTTCTTT
cdr3_aa: CASSTGTDWRNTEAFF

clone_size: few
v_call: TRBV3-1
d_call: .
j_call: TRBJ2-6
cdr3_nt: TGTGCCAGCAGCCCTACAGGTCCTGGGGCCAACGTCCTGACTTTC
cdr3_aa: CASSPTGPGANVLTF

clone_size: .
v_call: TRBV20-1
d_call: TRBD2
j_call: TRBJ2-7
cdr3_nt: TGCAGTGCTAAGCGGGGGGTTTACGAGCAGTACTTC
cdr3_aa: CSAKRGVYEQYF

clone_size: .
v_call: TRBV24-1
d_call: TRBD1
j_call: TRBJ1-4
cdr3_nt: TGTGCCACCTCAGAGGGGACAGGGGGTCCAACTAATGAAAAACTGTTTTTT
cdr3_aa: CATSEGTGGPTNEKLFF

clone_size: .
v_call: TRBV20-1
d_call: .
j_call: TRBJ2-3
cdr3_nt: TGCAGTGGAATGACTAGCACAGATACGCAGTATTTT
cdr3_aa: CSGMTSTDTQYF

clone_size: .
v_call: TRBV7-2
d_call: .
j_call: TRBJ2-3
cdr3_nt: TGTGCCAGCGACATGCAAACAGATACGCAGTATTTT
cdr3_aa: CASDMQTDTQYF

clone_size: .
v_call: TRBV15
d_call: .
j_call: TRBJ1-3
cdr3_nt: TGTGCCACCAGCAGAGATCGAGGGGAGAACACCATATATTTT
cdr3_aa: CATSRDRGENTIYF

clone_size: .
v_call: TRBV15
d_call: .
j_call: TRBJ1-1
cdr3_nt: TGTGCCACCAGCAGAGACGCGGTCGCCACTGAAGCTTTCTTT
cdr3_aa: CATSRDAVATEAFF

clone_size: .
v_call: TRBV12-3/TRBV12-4
d_call: .
j_call: TRBJ2-5
cdr3_nt: TGTGCCAGCAGTACCCGGGACACGGGAAATGAGCAGTACTTC
cdr3_aa: CASSTRDTGNEQYF

clone_size: .
v_call: TRBV7-2
d_call: .
j_call: TRBJ1-5
cdr3_nt: TGTGCCAGCAGCTTCCAGGGTTACAGCAATCAGCCCCAGCATTTT
cdr3_aa: CASSFQGYSNQPQHF